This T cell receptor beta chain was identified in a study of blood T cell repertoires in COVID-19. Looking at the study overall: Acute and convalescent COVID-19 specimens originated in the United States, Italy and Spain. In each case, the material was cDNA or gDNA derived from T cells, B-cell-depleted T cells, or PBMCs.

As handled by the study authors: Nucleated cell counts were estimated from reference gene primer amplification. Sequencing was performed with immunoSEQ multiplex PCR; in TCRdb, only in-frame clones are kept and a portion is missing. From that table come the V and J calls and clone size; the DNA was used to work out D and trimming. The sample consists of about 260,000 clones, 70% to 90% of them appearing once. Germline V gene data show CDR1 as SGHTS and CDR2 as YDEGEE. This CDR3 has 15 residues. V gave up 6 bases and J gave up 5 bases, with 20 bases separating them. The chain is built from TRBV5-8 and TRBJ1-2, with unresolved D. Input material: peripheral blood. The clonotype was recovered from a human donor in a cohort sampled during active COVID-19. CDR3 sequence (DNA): TGTGCCAGCACCGTAATCCGGGAGAATAGGTATGGCTACACCTTC. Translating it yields CASTVIRENRYGYTF.